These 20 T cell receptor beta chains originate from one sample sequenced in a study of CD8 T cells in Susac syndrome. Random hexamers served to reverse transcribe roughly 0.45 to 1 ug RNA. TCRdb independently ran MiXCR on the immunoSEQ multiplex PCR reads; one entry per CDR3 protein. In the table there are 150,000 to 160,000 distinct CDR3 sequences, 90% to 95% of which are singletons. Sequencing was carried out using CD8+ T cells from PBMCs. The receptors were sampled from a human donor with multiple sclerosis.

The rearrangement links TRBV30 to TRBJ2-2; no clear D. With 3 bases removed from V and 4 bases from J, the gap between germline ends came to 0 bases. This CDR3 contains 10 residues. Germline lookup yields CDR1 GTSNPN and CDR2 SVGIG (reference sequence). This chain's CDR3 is CAWSTGELFF. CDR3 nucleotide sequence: TGTGCCTGGAGCACCGGGGAGCTGTTTTTT.

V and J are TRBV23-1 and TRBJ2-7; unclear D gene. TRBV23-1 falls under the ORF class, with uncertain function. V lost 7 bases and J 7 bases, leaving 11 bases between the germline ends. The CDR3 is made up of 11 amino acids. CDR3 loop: CASTTNREQYF. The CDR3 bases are TGCGCCAGCACCACCAACAGAGAGCAGTACTTC.

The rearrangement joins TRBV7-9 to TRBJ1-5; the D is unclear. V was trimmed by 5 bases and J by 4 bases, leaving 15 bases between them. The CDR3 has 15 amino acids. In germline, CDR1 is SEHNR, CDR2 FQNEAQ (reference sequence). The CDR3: CASSPPGGINQPQHF. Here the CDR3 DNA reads TGTGCCAGCAGCCCTCCGGGAGGAATTAATCAGCCCCAGCATTTT.

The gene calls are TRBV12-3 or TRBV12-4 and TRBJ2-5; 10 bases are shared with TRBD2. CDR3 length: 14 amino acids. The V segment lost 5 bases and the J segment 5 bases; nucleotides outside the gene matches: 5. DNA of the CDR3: TGTGCCAGCAGTGAAAGCGGGGGGGCCGAGACCCAGTACTTC. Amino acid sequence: CASSESGGAETQYF.

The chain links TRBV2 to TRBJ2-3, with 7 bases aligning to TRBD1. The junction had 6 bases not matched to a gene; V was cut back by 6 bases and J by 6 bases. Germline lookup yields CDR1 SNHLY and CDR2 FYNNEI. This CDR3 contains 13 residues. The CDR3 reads CASSRTGVDTQYF. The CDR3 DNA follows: TGTGCCAGCAGCCGTACAGGGGTGGATACGCAGTATTTT.

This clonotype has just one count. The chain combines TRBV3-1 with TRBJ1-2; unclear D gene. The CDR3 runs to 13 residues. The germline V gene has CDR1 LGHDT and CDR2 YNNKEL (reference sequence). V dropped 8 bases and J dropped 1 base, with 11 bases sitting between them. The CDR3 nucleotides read TGTGCCAGCGGACCTACGCTTAACTATGGCTACACCTTC. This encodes CASGPTLNYGYTF.

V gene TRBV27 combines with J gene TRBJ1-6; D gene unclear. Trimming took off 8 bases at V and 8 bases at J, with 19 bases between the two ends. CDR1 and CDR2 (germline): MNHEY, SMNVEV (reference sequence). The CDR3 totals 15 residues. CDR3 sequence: CASWRPGPPDSPLHF. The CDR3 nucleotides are TGTGCCAGCTGGCGCCCCGGTCCACCCGATTCACCCCTCCACTTT.

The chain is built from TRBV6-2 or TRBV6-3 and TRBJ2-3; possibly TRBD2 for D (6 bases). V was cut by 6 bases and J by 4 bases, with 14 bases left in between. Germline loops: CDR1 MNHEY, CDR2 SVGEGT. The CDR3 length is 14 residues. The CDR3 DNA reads TGTGCCAGCAGACTACTGCGGGACTCAGATACGCAGTATTTT. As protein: CASRLLRDSDTQYF.

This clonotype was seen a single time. CDR3 region: CASSLAPSPEQYF. In nucleotides, the CDR3 is TGTGCCAGCAGCTTAGCGCCATCCCCCGAGCAGTACTTC. This chain joins TRBV7-9 and TRBJ2-7; D is uncertain. V lost 0 bases and J 6 bases, leaving 9 bases between the germline ends. The germline CDR1 and CDR2 sequences are SEHNR and FQNEAQ (reference sequence). This CDR3 contains 13 residues.

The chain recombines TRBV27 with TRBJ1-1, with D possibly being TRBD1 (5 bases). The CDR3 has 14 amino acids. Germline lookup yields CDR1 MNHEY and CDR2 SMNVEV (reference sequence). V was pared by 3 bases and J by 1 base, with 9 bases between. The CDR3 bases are TGTGCCAGCAGTTTTCAGGGCGGGAACACTGAAGCTTTCTTT. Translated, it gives CASSFQGGNTEAFF.

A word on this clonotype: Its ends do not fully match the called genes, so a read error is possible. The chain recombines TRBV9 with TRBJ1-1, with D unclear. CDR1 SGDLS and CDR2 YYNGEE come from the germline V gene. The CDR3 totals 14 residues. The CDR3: CASSVVTENTEVFF. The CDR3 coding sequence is TGTGCCAGCAGCGTAGTGACTGAAAACACTGAAGTTTTCTTT.

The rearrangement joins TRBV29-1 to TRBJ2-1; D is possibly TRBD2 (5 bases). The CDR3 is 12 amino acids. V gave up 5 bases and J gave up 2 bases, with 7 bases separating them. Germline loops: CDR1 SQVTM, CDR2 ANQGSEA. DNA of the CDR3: TGCAGCGTTCTAGCTGCCTACAATGAGCAGTTCTTC. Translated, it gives CSVLAAYNEQFF.

Written as DNA, the CDR3 is TGCAGTGCCCTCCCCGAGGGTTACGAGCAGTACTTC. Translated: CSALPEGYEQYF. The chain recombines TRBV20-1 with TRBJ2-7; perhaps TRBD2 as D (5 bases). CDR3 length: 12 amino acids. CDR1 and CDR2 from the germline V gene are DFQATT and SNEGSKA (reference sequence). Trimming removed 6 bases from V and 4 bases from J, with 13 bases in between.

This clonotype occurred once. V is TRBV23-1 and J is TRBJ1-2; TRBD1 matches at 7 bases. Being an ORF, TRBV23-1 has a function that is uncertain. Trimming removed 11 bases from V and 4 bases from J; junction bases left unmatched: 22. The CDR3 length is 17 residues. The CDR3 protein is CAGADTSGTANSYGYTF. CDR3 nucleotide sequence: TGCGCCGGCGCAGATACGTCCGGGACAGCGAACTCCTATGGCTACACCTTC.

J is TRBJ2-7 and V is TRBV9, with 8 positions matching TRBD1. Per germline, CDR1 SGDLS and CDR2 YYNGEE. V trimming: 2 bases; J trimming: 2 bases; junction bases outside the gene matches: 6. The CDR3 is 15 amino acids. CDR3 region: CASSVTDREAYEQYF. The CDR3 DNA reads TGTGCCAGCAGCGTTACGGACAGGGAGGCCTACGAGCAGTACTTC.

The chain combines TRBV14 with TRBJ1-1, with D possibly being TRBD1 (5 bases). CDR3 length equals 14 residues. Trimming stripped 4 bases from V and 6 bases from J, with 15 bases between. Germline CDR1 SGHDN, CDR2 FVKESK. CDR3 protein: CASSPRVLDPEAFF. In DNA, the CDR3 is TGTGCCAGCAGCCCCAGGGTCCTGGATCCTGAAGCTTTCTTT.

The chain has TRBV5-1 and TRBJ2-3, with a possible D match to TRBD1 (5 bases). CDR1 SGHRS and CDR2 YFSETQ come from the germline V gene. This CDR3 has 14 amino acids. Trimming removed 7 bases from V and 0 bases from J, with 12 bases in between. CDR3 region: CASGPRGSTDTQYF. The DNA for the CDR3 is TGCGCCAGCGGCCCTAGGGGTAGCACAGATACGCAGTATTTT.

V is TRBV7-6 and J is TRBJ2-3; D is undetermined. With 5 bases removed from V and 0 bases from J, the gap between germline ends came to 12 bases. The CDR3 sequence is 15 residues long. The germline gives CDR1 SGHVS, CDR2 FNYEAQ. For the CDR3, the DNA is TGTGCCAGCAGCCCATCGGGCCCTAGCACAGATACGCAGTATTTT. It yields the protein CASSPSGPSTDTQYF.

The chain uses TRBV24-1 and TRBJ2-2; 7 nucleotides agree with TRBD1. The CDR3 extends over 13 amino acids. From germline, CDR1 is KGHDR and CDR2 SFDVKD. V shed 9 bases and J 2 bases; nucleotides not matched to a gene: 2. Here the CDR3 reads CATRDSNTGELFF. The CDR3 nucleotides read TGTGCCACCCGGGACAGTAACACCGGGGAGCTGTTTTTT.

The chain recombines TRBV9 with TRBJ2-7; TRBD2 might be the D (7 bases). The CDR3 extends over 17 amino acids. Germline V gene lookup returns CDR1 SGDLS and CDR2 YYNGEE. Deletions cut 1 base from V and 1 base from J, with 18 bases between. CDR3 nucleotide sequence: TGTGCCAGCAGCGTATCGTTTCGGGGGGCACGGTCCTACGAGCAGTACTTC. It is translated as CASSVSFRGARSYEQYF.